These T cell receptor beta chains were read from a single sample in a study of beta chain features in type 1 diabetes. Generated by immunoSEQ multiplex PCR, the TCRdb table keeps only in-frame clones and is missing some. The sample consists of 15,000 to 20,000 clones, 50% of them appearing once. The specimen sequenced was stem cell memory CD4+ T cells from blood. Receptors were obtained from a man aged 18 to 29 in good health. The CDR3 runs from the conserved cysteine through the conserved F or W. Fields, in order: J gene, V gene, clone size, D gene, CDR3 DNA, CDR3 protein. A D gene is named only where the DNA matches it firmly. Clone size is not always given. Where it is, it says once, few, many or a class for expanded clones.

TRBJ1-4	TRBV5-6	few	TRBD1	TGTGCCAGCAGCTCAGGGGGCCGCGGTGAAAAACTGTTTTTT	CASSSGGRGEKLFF
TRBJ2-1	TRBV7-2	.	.	TGTGCCAGCAGCTTATACAGGCAGAGCAATGAGCAGTTCTTC	CASSLYRQSNEQFF
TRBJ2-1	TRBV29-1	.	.	TGCAGCGTTGAAGGGGGGCGGTGGAGCAATGAACAGTTCTTC	CSVEGGRWSNEQFF
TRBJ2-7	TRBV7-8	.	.	TGTGCCAGCAGCTTACCCGCAGTTCGTTCCTACGAGCAGTACTTC	CASSLPAVRSYEQYF
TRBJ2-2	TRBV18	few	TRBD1	TGTGCCAGCTCACTCCGGGACAGGGACGCCGGGGAGCTGTTTTTT	CASSLRDRDAGELFF
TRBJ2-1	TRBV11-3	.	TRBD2	TGTGCCAGCAGCTCCCCGGGACTAGCGGGGCTCAATGAGCAGTTCTTC	CASSSPGLAGLNEQFF
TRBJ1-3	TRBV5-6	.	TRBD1	TGTGCCAGCAGCTTTCAGGGGGCATATGGAAACACCATATATTTT	CASSFQGAYGNTIYF
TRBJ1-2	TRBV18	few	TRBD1	TGTGCCAGCTCTACAACAGGGGGAGCTAACTATGGCTACACCTTC	CASSTTGGANYGYTF
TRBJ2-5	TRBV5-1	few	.	TGCGCCAGCAGCTTGGAACGGGGAAACCCCCAAGAGACCCAGTACTTC	CASSLERGNPQETQYF
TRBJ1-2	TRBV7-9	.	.	TGTGCCAGCAGCTTAGTTCTAGGAACCAACTATGGCTACACCTTC	CASSLVLGTNYGYTF
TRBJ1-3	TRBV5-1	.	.	TGCGCCAGCAGCTTGGCCGGGACATCTGGAAACACCATATATTTT	CASSLAGTSGNTIYF
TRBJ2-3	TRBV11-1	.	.	TGTGCCAGCAGCCTTACTTCCGGGGGAGGTACAGATACGCAGTATTTT	CASSLTSGGGTDTQYF
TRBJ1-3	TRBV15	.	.	TGTGCCACCAGCAGAGATATAGCCTCTGGAAACACCATATATTTT	CATSRDIASGNTIYF
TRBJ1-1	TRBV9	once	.	TGTGCCAGCAGACCTATCAGGGCGGTGGTTGAAGCTTTCTTT	CASRPIRAVVEAFF
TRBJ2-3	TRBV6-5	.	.	TGTGCCAGCGCCGTGAGGGTGATTGATACGCAGTATTTT	CASAVRVIDTQYF
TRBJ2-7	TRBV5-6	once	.	TGTGCCAGCAGCTTTCGGACAAGGCCCTACTACGAGCAGTACTTC	CASSFRTRPYYEQYF
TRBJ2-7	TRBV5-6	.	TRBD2	TGTGCCAGCACCATTGTGATAGCGGGGATACCCTACGAGCAGTACTTC	CASTIVIAGIPYEQYF
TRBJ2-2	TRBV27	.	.	TGTGCCAGCAGTTTAATAGGACAGCGGAACACCGGGGAGCTGTTTTTT	CASSLIGQRNTGELFF
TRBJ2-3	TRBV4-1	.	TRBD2	TGCGCCAGCAGCCAACGAAAATCAGCGGGGGGCACAGATACGCAGTATTTT	CASSQRKSAGGTDTQYF
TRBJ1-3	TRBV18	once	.	TGTGCCAGCTCACTTCTCGAGGTGACCGGCTCTGGAAACACCATATATTTT	CASSLLEVTGSGNTIYF
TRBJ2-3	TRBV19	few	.	TGTGCCAGTAGTACCACCAGGGCAGATACGCAGTATTTT	CASSTTRADTQYF
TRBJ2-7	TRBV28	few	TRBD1	TGTGCCAGCAGTAGGACAGGGGGGTCCTACGAGCAGTACTTC	CASSRTGGSYEQYF
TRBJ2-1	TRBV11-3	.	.	TGTGCCAGCAGCCTTGGGCCTGGAACCTACAATGAGCAGTTCTTC	CASSLGPGTYNEQFF
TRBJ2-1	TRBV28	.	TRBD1	TGTGCCAGCAGTCGCCACGGACAGGGGATCGGTGAGCAGTTCTTC	CASSRHGQGIGEQFF
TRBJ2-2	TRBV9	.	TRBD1	TGTGCCAGCAGCGTGCAGGGGGCAGGCACCGGGGAGCTGTTTTTT	CASSVQGAGTGELFF
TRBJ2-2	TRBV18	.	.	TGTGCCAGCTCACCACCGCACAGGATAAACACCGGGGAGCTGTTTTTT	CASSPPHRINTGELFF
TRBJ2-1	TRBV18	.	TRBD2	TGTGCCAGCTCACCCGGGACTAGCGGGAGCCTATACAATGAGCAGTTCTTC	CASSPGTSGSLYNEQFF
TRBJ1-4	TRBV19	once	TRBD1	TGTGCCAGTAGTCCGACAGGGAGCCAAAATGAAAAACTGTTTTTT	CASSPTGSQNEKLFF
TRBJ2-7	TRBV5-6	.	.	TGTGCCAGCAGCTTGGGGCACGGGAACGAGCAGTACTTC	CASSLGHGNEQYF
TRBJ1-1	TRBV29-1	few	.	TGCAGCGTTGGAGGCTCTGAAGCTTTCTTT	CSVGGSEAFF
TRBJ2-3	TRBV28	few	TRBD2	TGTGCCAGCCAAAGCCCTAGCGGGGGGCCCACAGATACGCAGTATTTT	CASQSPSGGPTDTQYF
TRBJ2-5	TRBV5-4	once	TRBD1	TGTGCCAGCAGCTTGGCAAAGGACAGGAGTAAAGAGACCCAGTACTTC	CASSLAKDRSKETQYF
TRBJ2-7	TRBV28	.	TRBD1	TGTGCCAGCAGTTTATCCCCACAGGGGTACGAGCAGTACTTC	CASSLSPQGYEQYF